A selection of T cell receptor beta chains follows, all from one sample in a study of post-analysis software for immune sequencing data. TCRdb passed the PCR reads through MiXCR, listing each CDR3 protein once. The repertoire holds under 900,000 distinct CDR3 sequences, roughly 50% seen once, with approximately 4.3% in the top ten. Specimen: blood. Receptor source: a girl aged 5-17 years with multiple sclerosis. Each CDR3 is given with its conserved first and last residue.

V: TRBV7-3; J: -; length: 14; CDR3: CASSSGQGWNEQYF
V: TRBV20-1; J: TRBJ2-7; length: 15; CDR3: CSARGDVGQGYEQYF
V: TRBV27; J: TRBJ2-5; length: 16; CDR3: CASRPLMTDRGQTQYF
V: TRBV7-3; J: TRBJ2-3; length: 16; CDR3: CAGSSGTSGYTDTQYF
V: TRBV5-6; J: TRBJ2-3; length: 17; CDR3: CASSWAGEPDLRDTQYF
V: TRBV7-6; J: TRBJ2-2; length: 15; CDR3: CASSFGTDYTGELFF
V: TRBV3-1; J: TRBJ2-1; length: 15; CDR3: CASSHGASGGEEQFF
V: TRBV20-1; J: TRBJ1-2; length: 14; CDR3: CSARDLSGGKGYTF
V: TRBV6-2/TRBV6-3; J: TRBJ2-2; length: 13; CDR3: CASTVAGDGELFF
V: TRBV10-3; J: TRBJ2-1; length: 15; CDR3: CAISESVAGRAEQFF
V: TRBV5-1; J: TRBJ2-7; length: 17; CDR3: CAGSLNSGTSVSYEQYF
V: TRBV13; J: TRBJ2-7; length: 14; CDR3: CASQKRGVTYEQYF
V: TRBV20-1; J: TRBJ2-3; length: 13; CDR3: CSTSWGSTDTQYF
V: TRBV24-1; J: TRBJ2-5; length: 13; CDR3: CATSSGGQETQYF
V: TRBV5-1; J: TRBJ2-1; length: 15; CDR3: CASSFGDLNYNEQFF
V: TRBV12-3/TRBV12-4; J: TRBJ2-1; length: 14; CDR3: CASSLAGFYNEQFF
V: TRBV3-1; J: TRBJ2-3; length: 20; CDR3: CASSQVSSGRAQGSTDTQYF
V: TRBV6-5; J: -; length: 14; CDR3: CASSSWDVHNEQYF
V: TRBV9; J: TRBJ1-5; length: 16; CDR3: CASSVGGGVIREPQHF
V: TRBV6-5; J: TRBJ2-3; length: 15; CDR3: CASSLIRTSTDTQYF
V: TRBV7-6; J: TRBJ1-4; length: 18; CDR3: CASSLRSRGGATNEKLFF
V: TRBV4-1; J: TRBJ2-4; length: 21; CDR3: CASSQERGGASSFTPDNIQYF
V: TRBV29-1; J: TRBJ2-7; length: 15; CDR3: CSVRGNVDDIYEQYF
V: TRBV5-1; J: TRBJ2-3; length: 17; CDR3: CASSSGTSGTFTDTQYF
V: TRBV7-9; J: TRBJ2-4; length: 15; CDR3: CASSLISGSPYEQYF
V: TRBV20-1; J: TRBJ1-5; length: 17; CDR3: CSASLVQGRPSNQPQHF
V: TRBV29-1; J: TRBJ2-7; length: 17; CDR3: CSVEDGSISGTSEEQYF
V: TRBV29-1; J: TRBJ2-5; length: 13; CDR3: CSVAVGSGETQYF
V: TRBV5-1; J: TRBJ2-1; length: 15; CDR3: CASSLGSTGYNEQFF
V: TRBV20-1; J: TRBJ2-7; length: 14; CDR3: CSARDGAGRYEQYF
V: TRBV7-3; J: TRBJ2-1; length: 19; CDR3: CASSLTAASGSASYNEQFF
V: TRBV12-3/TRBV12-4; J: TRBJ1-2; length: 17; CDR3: CASSFRARPGERYGYTF
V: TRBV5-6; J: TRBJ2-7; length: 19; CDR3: CASSPLTSGGAFATYEQYF
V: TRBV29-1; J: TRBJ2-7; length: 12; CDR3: CSVSGQGYEQYF
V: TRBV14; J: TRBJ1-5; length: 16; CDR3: CASSPPGQGTIQPQHF
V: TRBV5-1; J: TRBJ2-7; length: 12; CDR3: CASRLDNYEQYF
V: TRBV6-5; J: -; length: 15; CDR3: CASSPFQGARYEQYF
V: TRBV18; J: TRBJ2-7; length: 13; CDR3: CASSPRGSQEQYF
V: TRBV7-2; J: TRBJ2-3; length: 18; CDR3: CASTSGVLAGGRIDTQYF
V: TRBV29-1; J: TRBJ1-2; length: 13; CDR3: CSVEDQLTEGYTF
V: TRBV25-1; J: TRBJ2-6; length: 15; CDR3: CASKSVIPGANVLTF
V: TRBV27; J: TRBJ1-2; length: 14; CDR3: CASSPLPPTNGYTF
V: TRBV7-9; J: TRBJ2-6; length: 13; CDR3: CASSFGSPNVLTF
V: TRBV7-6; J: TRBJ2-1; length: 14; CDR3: CASSPQADKNEQFF